The T cell receptor beta chain described here comes from a study of response to subunit inactivated influenza vaccine. Findings of the study overall: It was suggested by the authors that few new T cells are recruited by each seasonal influenza vaccination.

TCRdb reprocessed the RT-PCR reads via MiXCR and lists one record per CDR3 protein. The sample includes about 300,000 distinct CDR3 sequences, 20% to 25% of them seen just once. Details on this clonotype: Antigen specificity is unknown. This may arise from a read error, as a much more abundant clone is one base away.

This CDR3 region has 11 residues. The germline gives CDR1 LGHDT, CDR2 YNNKEL (reference sequence). The V gene lost 3 bases and the J gene lost 3 bases, with 0 bases spanning the gap. This receptor was obtained from a man between 50 and 69 years old who received an inactivated influenza vaccine. The sequencing here drew on PBMCs from blood, taken less than 22 months after vaccination. The chain carries TRBV3-1 and TRBJ2-1; D not resolved. The DNA of the CDR3 is TGTGCCAGCAGCCACTACAATGAGCAGTTCTTC. This translates into CASSHYNEQFF.